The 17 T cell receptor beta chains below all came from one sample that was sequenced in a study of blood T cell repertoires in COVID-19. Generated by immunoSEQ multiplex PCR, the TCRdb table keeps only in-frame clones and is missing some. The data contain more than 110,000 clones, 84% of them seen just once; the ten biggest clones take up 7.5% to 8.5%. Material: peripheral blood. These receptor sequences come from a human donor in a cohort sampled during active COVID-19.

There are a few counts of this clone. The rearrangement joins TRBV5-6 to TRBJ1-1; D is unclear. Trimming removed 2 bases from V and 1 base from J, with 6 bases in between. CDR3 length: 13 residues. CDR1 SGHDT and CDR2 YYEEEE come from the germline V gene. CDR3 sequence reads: CASSFQENTEAFF. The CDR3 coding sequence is TGTGCCAGCAGCTTTCAGGAGAACACTGAAGCTTTCTTT.

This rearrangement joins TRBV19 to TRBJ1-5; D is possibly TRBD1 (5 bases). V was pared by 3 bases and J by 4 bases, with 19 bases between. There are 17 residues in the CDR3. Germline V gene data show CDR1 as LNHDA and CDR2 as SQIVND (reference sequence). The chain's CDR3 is CASSIRGTLYRNQPQHF. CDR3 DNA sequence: TGTGCCAGTAGTATCCGGGGGACCCTTTACCGAAATCAGCCCCAGCATTTT.

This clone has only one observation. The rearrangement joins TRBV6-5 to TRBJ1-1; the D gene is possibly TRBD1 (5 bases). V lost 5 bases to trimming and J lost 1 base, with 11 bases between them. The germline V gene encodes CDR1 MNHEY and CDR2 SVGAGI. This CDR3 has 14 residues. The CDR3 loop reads CASSTLQENTEAFF. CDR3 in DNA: TGTGCCAGCAGTACCCTACAGGAGAACACTGAAGCTTTCTTT.

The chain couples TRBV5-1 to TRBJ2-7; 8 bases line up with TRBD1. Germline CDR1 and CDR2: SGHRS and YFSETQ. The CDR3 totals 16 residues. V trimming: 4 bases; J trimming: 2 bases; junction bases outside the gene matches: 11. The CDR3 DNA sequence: TGCGCCAGCAGCGGGGGACAGGATTATTACCCCTACGAGCAGTACTTC. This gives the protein CASSGGQDYYPYEQYF. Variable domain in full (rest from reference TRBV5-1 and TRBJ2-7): KAGVTQTPRYLIKTRGQQVTLSCSPISGHRSVSWYQQTPGQGLQFLFEYFSETQRNKGNFPGRFSGRQFSNSRSEMNVSTLELGDSALYLCASSGGQDYYPYEQYFGPGTRLTVT.

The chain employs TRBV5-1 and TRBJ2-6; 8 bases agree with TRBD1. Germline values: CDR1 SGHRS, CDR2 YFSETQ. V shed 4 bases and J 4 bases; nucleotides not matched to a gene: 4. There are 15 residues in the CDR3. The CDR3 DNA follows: TGCGCCAGCAGCAGGACAGGGCCGGGGGCCAACGTCCTGACTTTC. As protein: CASSRTGPGANVLTF.

The CDR3 DNA follows: TGCGCCAGCAGCTCCAAGGGGGAAACACAGGGTACGCAGTATTTT. It encodes CASSSKGETQGTQYF. This rearrangement joins TRBV5-1 to TRBJ2-3; TRBD1 might be the D (6 bases). The germline gives CDR1 SGHRS, CDR2 YFSETQ. The V and J ends lost 3 bases and 8 bases respectively, with 19 bases between them. The CDR3 has 15 residues.

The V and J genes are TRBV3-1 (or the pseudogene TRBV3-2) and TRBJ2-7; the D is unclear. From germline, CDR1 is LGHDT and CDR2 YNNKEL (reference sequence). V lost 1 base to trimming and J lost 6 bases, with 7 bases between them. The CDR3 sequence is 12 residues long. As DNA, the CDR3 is TGTGCCAGCAGCCAAGTCGCGGCCGAGCAGTACTTC. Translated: CASSQVAAEQYF.

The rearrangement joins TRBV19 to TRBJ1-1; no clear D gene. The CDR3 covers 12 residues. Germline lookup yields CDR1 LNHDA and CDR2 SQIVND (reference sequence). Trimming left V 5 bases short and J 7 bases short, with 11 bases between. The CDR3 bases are TGTGCCAGTAGTTTTGGTCGAGTTGAAGCTTTCTTT. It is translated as CASSFGRVEAFF.

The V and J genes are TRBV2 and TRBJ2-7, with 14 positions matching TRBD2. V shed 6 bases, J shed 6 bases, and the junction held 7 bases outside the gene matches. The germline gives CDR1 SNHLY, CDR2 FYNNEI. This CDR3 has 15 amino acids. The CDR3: CASRASGTSGGEQYF. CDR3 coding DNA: TGTGCCAGCAGGGCCTCCGGGACTAGCGGGGGCGAGCAGTACTTC.

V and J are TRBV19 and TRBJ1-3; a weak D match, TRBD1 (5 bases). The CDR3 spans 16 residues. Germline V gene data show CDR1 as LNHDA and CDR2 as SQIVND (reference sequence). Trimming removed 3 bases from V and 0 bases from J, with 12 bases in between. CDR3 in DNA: TGTGCCAGTAGTATCCAGGGAGGAAGCTCTGGAAACACCATATATTTT. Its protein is CASSIQGGSSGNTIYF.

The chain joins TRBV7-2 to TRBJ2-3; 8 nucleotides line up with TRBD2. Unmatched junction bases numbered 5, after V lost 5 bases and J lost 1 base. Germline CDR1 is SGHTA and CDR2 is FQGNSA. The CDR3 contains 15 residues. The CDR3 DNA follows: TGTGCCAGCAGCCCGCGGGGGGCTCGCACAGATACGCAGTATTTT. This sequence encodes CASSPRGARTDTQYF.

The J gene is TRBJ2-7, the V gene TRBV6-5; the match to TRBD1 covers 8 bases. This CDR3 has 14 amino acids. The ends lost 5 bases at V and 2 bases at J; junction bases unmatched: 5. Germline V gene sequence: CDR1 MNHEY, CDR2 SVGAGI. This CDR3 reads CASSIDRGTYEQYF. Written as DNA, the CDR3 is TGTGCCAGCAGTATAGACAGGGGAACCTACGAGCAGTACTTC.

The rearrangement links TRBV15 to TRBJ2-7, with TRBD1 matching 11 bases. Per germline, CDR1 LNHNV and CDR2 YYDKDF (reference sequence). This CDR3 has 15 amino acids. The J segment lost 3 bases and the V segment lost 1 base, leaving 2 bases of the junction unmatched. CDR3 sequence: CATSRGGTGGYEQYF. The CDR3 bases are TGTGCCACCAGCAGAGGGGGGACAGGGGGCTACGAGCAGTACTTC. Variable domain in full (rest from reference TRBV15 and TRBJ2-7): DAMVIQNPRYQVTQFGKPVTLSCSQTLNHNVMYWYQQKSSQAPKLLFHYYDKDFNNEADTPDNFQSRRPNTSFCFLDIRSPGLGDTAMYLCATSRGGTGGYEQYFGPGTRLTVT.

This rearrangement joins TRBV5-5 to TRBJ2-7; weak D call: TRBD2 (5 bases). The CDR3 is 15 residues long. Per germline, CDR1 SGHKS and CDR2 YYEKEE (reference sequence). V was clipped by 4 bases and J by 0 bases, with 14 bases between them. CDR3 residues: CASSPEETVSYEQYF. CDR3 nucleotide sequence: TGTGCCAGCAGCCCGGAGGAGACGGTCTCCTACGAGCAGTACTTC.

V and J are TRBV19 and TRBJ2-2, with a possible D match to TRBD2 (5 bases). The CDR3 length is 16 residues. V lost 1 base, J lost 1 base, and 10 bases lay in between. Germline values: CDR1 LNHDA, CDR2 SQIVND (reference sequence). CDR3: CASSIASRQNTGELFF. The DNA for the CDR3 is TGTGCCAGTAGTATAGCTAGCAGGCAGAACACCGGGGAGCTGTTTTTT.

Written as DNA, the CDR3 is TGTGCCAGCAGCTCCGTGTACAGAAACACTGAAGCTTTCTTT. Translating gives CASSSVYRNTEAFF. This rearrangement joins TRBV7-2 to TRBJ1-1; D is undetermined. With 4 bases removed from V and 2 bases from J, the gap between germline ends came to 11 bases. The V gene's germline CDR1 is SGHTA and CDR2 FQGNSA. This CDR3 spans 14 amino acids.

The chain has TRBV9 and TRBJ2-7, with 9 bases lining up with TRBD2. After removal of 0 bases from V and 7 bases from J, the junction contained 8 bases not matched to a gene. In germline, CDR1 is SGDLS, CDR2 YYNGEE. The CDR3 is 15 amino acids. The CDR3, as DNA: TGTGCCAGCAGCGTAGAGGCTAGCGGGGCGGGGGAGCAGTACTTC. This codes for CASSVEASGAGEQYF.